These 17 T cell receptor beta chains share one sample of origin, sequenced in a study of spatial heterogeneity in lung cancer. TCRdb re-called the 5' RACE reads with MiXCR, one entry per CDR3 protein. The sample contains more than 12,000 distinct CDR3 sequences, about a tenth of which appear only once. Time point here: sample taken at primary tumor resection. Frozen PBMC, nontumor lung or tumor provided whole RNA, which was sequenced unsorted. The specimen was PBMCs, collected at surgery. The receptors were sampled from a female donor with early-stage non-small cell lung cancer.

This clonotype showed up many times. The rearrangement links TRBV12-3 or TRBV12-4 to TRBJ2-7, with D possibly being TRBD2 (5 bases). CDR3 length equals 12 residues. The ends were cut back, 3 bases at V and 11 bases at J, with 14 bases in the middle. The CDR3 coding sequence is TGTGCCAGCAGTTTTCCCGGACTTGTGAAGTACTTC. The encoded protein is CASSFPGLVKYF.

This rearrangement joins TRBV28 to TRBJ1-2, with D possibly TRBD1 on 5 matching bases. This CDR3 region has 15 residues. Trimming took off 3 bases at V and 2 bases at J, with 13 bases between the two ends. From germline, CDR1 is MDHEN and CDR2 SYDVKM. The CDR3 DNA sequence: TGTGCCAGCAGTTTCACATTCAGGGTGAACTATGGCTACACCTTC. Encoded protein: CASSFTFRVNYGYTF.

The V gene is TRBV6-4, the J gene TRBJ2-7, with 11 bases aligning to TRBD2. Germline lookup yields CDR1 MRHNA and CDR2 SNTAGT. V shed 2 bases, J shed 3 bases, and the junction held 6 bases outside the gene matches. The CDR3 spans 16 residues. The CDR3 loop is CASSDARLAGSYEQYF. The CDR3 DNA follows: TGTGCCAGCAGTGACGCTCGACTAGCGGGAAGCTACGAGCAGTACTTC.

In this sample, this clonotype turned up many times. DNA of the CDR3: TGCGCCAGCAGCACCGGACAGGCGAACATTCAGTACTTC. Protein product: CASSTGQANIQYF. The chain joins TRBV5-1 to TRBJ2-4, with 7 bases lining up with TRBD1. This CDR3 has 13 amino acids. V was pared by 4 bases and J by 7 bases, with 5 bases of the junction left unmatched. CDR1 is SGHRS and CDR2 is YFSETQ in the germline V gene.

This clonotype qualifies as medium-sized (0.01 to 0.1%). The DNA for the CDR3 is TGTGCCAGCTCACCCGGGACAGGGGGCTTTAGCAATCAGCCCCAGCATTTT. This codes for CASSPGTGGFSNQPQHF. V usage is TRBV18 and J usage is TRBJ1-5; 12 positions match TRBD1. Germline-derived CDR1 and CDR2 are KGHSH and LQKENI. The CDR3 extends over 17 amino acids. The junction had 3 bases not matched to a gene; V was cut back by 3 bases and J by 0 bases.

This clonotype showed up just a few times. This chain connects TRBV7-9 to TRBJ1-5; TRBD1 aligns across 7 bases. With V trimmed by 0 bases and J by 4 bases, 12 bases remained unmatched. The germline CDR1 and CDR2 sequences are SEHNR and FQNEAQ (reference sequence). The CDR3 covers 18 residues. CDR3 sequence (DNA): TGTGCCAGCAGCTTAGCCAACTCTCGACAGGGTAGAAATCAGCCCCAGCATTTT. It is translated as CASSLANSRQGRNQPQHF. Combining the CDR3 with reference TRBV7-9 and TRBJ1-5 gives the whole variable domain DTGVSQNPRHKITKRGQNVTFRCDPISEHNRLYWYRQTLGQGPEFLTYFQNEAQLEKSRLLSDRFSAERPKGSFSTLEIQRTEQGDSAMYLCASSLANSRQGRNQPQHFGDGTRLSIL.

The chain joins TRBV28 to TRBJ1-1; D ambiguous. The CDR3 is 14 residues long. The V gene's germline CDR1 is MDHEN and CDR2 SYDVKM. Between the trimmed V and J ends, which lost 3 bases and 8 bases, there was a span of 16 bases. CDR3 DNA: TGTGCCAGCAGTTTTAATTCCCTTCGGACGGAAGCTTTCTTT. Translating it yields CASSFNSLRTEAFF.

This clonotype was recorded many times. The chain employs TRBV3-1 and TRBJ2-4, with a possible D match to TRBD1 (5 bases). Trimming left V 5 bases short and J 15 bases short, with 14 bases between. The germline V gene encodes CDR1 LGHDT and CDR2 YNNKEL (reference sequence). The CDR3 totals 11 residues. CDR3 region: CASSSQGVWYF. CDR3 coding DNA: TGTGCCAGCAGCTCCCAGGGTGTTTGGTACTTC.

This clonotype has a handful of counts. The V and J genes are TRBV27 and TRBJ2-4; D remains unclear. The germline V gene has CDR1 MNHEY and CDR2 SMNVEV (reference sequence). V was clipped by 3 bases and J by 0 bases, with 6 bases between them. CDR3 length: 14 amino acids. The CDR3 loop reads CASSFSLAKNIQYF. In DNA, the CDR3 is TGTGCCAGCAGTTTTTCACTAGCCAAAAACATTCAGTACTTC.

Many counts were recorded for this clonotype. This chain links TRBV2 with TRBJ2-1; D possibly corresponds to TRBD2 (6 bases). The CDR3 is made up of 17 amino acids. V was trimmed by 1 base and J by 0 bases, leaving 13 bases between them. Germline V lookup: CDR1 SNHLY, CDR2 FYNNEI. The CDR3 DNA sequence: TGTGCCAGCAGTGAAGACCGACTGCGGGGCTCCTACAATGAGCAGTTCTTC. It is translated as CASSEDRLRGSYNEQFF.

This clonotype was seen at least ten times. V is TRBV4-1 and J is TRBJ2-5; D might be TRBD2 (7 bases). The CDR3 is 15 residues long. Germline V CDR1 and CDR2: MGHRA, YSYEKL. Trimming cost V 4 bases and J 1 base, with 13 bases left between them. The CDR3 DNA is TGCGCCAGCAGCCGAGACGGGGGGCGCCAAGAGACCCAGTACTTC. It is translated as CASSRDGGRQETQYF.

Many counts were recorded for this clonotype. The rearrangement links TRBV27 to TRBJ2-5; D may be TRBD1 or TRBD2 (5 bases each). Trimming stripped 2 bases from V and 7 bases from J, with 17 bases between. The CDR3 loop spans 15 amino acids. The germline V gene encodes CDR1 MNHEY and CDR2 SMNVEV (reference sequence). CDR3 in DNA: TGTGCCAGCAGTTTAAGCGGCACCCATCAGGGGACCCAGTACTTC. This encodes CASSLSGTHQGTQYF.

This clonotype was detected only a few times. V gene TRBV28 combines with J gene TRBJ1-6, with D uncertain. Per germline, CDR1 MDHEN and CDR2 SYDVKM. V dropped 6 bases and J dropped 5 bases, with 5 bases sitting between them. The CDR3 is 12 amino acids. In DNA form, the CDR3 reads TGTGCCAGCAGCTTTAATAATTCACCCCTCCACTTT. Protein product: CASSFNNSPLHF.

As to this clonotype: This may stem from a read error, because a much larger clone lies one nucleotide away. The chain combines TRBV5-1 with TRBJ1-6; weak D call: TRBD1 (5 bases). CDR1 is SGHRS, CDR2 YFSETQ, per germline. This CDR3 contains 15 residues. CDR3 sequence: CASSLQQGLDSPLYF. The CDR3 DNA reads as TGCGCCAGCAGCTTGCAGCAGGGCCTGGATTCACCCCTCTACTTT.

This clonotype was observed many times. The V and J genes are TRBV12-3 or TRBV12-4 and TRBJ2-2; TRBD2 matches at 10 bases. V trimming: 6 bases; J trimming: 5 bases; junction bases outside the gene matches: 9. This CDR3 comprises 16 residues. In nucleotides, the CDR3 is TGTGCCAGCAGGGTAGCTAGCGGGGGATTAACCGGGGAGCTGTTTTTT. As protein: CASRVASGGLTGELFF.

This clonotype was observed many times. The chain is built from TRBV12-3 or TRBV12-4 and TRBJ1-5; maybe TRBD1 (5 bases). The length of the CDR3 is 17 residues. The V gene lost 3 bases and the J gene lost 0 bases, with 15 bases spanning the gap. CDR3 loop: CASSLGRLTHSNQPQHF. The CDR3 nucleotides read TGTGCCAGCAGTTTGGGGCGCTTAACCCATAGCAATCAGCCCCAGCATTTT.

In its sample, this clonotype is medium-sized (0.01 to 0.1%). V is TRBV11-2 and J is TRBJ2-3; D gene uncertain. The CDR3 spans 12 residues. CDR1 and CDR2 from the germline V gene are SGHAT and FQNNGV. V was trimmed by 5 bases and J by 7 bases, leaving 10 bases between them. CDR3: CASSPRVHTQYF. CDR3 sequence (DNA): TGTGCCAGCAGCCCCCGTGTCCATACGCAGTATTTT.